This TCR beta chain was profiled in a study of blood T cell repertoires in COVID-19. Produced via immunoSEQ multiplex PCR; TCRdb's table is partial and in-frame only. The table shows more than 250,000 clones, with 88% occurring only once. Deletions cut 5 bases from V and 1 base from J, with 11 bases between. This CDR3 region has 14 residues. CDR1 is SEHNR and CDR2 is FQNEAQ in the germline V gene (reference sequence). Sequencing was performed on peripheral blood. This chain uses TRBV7-9 with TRBJ1-1, with D perhaps TRBD1 (6 bases). The TCR sequence derives from a human donor in a cohort sampled during active COVID-19. The CDR3 DNA sequence: TGTGCCAGCAGCCCGTCGGGACAGAACACTGAAGCTTTCTTT. It is translated as CASSPSGQNTEAFF.